This is a list of T cell receptor beta chains from one sample in a study of T cells in tuberculosis. Assay used: immunoSEQ multiplex PCR; TCRdb lists only in-frame clones, some missing. The sample lists over 30,000 clones, 80% to 95% seen once, with 6.5% to 9.5% in the top ten. The specimen sequenced was PBMCs. The receptors were sampled from a donor aged 5 to 30 with latent tuberculosis or without tuberculosis infection. Some clones in this sample may be carry-over from other donors' samples. CDR3s leave out the opening cysteine and the closing phenylalanine or tryptophan. A D gene is named only where the DNA matches it firmly.

J,D,V,CDR3
TRBJ1-5,-,TRBV6-1,ASGGTALQPQH
TRBJ1-6,TRBD1,TRBV27,ASSWDRGMDSPLH
TRBJ2-7,TRBD1,TRBV5-3,ARSFGDRGQQY
TRBJ2-2,-,TRBV2,ASSSTGTLELF
TRBJ2-3,-,TRBV9,ASSVSPSADTQY
TRBJ2-1,TRBD2,TRBV7-9,ASSPFGRNEQF
TRBJ2-7,-,TRBV18,ASSPYGSSNSYEQY
TRBJ1-2,TRBD1,TRBV5-1,ASSLDGQGGYGYT
TRBJ2-7,TRBD1,TRBV19,ASSIAGTGDYEQY
TRBJ2-7,TRBD1,TRBV6-6,ASSTLRTGSYEQY
TRBJ1-2,TRBD1,TRBV5-5,ASSPDRGFYGYT
TRBJ2-2,-,TRBV28,ASCSSGLNTGELF
TRBJ2-1,-,TRBV30,AWSGEIFLDEQF
TRBJ1-5,-,TRBV5-6,ASSSGSGMQPQH
TRBJ1-2,-,TRBV15,ATSRDLTPGGTL
TRBJ1-1,TRBD1,TRBV18,ASSLGQVITEAF
TRBJ1-4,-,TRBV6-1,ASSEAVGRVDEKLF
TRBJ1-2,-,TRBV19,ASSIATADRNGYT
TRBJ2-1,-,TRBV27,ASSSAFNEQF
TRBJ1-1,-,TRBV15,ATSRDHWGGEAF
TRBJ1-1,-,TRBV15,ATSRGGSSNTEAF
TRBJ2-4,TRBD2,TRBV2,AAGTSGGRAKNIQY
TRBJ1-3,TRBD1,TRBV5-1,ASSLQGQDSGNTIY
TRBJ1-3,-,TRBV9,ASSVGHQDTIY
TRBJ1-2,-,TRBV19,ASRHRGLKQYGYT
TRBJ1-2,TRBD1,TRBV28,AIPDRDYGYT
TRBJ2-2,TRBD1,TRBV7-9,ASSLGGQGYTGELF
TRBJ1-1,-,TRBV15,ATSRDTLANTEAF
TRBJ1-4,TRBD1,TRBV7-6,ASSLGIWTGGGGELF
TRBJ2-6,-,TRBV6-6,ASSYPYLWANVLT
TRBJ2-7,-,TRBV7-6,ASSLAFPGTPYEQY
TRBJ1-1,TRBD1,TRBV27,ASSRDRVNTEAF
TRBJ2-1,-,TRBV14,ASSQGTGTEQF
TRBJ2-7,TRBD2,TRBV6-1,ASSGGLARLYEQY
TRBJ2-7,-,TRBV4-1,ASSQEAIREQY
TRBJ2-4,TRBD1,TRBV5-4,ASSSFGTEGNIQY
TRBJ2-7,-,TRBV7-6,ASSQNAFFNVEHLDEQY
TRBJ1-1,-,TRBV5-6,ASSPTRGDYLFRNTEAF
TRBJ1-2,TRBD1,TRBV6-1,ASSGDRVFA
TRBJ2-7,TRBD1,TRBV6-6,ASSYSRAGGFYEQY
TRBJ1-5,TRBD1,TRBV7-8,ASITSTGTVYSNQPQH
TRBJ2-1,-,TRBV6-1,ATGQFGSYNEQF
TRBJ2-7,-,TRBV6-1,ATGHRVVYEQY
TRBJ2-7,TRBD1,TRBV5-6,ASSLGDRVVY
TRBJ2-7,-,TRBV4-1,ASSQGWQEGYEQY
TRBJ2-5,-,TRBV13,ASSLRETQY
TRBJ2-3,TRBD2,TRBV10-1,ASSEGLAGGTTDTQY
TRBJ2-5,TRBD1,TRBV7-9,ASSPRQGMTPETQY
TRBJ1-2,TRBD1,TRBV5-5,ASSWETGDGGYT
TRBJ2-2,-,TRBV5-1,ASTVTGELF